This T cell receptor beta chain comes out of a study of T cell responses to AZD1222 COVID-19 vaccine. General study findings and limits: Across spike, vaccine-associated CD4 TCRs were found, dominant at 160-218 and 743-854. Among AZD1222 vaccinees, only six were seropositive at baseline. White British ancestry dominated among donors, who included more females, and clonal diversity was possibly underestimated.

This clone was detected only once. The target antigen is unknown. Produced via immunoSEQ multiplex PCR; TCRdb's table is partial and in-frame only. The repertoire holds around 190,000 clones, with just over 90% as singletons. V was clipped by 4 bases and J by 9 bases; unmatched bases: 13. The CDR3 loop spans 16 amino acids. Per the germline V gene, CDR1 is KGHDR and CDR2 is SFDVKD. Doses given second, at about 4 or about 12 weeks, were pooled. The rearrangement uses TRBV24-1 and TRBJ2-3, with TRBD2 matching 9 bases. The TCR was taken from an adult who received the AZD1222 COVID-19 vaccine. Sequencing used peripheral blood, obtained 28 days after the second AZD1222 dose. Here the CDR3 reads CATSDRSGGAGNTQYF. The CDR3 coding sequence is TGTGCCACCAGTGACCGTAGCGGGGGAGCAGGGAACACGCAGTATTTT.